This T cell receptor beta chain is from a study of blood T cell repertoires in COVID-19. Study overall: PBMCs, B-cell-depleted T cells, or T cells provided the cDNA or gDNA that made up the material.

The table came from immunoSEQ multiplex PCR; TCRdb's copy has only in-frame clones and leaves some out. The table includes over 200,000 clones, around 81% detected once. Participants were aged about 18 to 90 years, lived in about 26 US areas, and enrolled virtually. The receptor was isolated from a woman between 50 and 59 years old with acute COVID-19. Input material: PBMCs or T cells enriched from blood (not recorded which).

CDR3 nucleotides: TGTGCCTGGAGTGTACTTGCCGGACAGTATGAAAAACTGTTTTTT. Translated: CAWSVLAGQYEKLFF. The chain is built from TRBV30 and TRBJ1-4; D is perhaps TRBD1 (6 bases). CDR3 length: 15 amino acids. V lost 0 bases and J lost 6, with 14 bases in between. Germline CDR1 reads GTSNPN; CDR2 reads SVGIG (reference sequence). Full variable domain (missing parts from reference TRBV30 and TRBJ1-4): SQTIHQWPATLVQPVGSPLSLECTVEGTSNPNLYWYRQAAGRGLQLLFYSVGIGQISSEVPQNLSASRPQDRQFILSSKKLLLSDSGFYLCAWSVLAGQYEKLFFGSGTQLSVL.